These T cell receptor beta chains were read from a single sample in a study of cytomegalovirus exposure and HLA in healthy donors. This table comes from immunoSEQ multiplex PCR, and its TCRdb copy is limited to in-frame clones, with some not included. This repertoire shows fewer than 250,000 clones, roughly 80% found once; its top ten account for roughly 2%. The sequenced sample consisted of PBMCs. These receptors were collected from a woman in her twenties or thirties in good health and CMV-seropositive. Both conserved end residues are part of each CDR3. D genes are given only for firm matches. Not all rows give a size; the values are once, few, many and, for expanded clones, a class.

length	J	V	size	D	CDR3	DNA
12	TRBJ1-2	TRBV28	.	.	CASSLAGYGYTF	TGTGCCAGCAGTTTAGCAGGGTATGGCTACACCTTC
14	TRBJ1-2	TRBV19	.	.	CASTLDRNGYGYTF	TGTGCCAGTACTCTTGACAGGAATGGATATGGCTACACCTTC
14	TRBJ2-7	TRBV5-6	.	.	CASSLGTRTYEQYF	TGTGCCAGCAGCTTGGGCACGAGGACCTACGAGCAGTACTTC
15	TRBJ2-5	TRBV13	.	TRBD1	CASSQTQGAVETQYF	TGTGCCAGCAGCCAAACTCAGGGGGCGGTGGAGACCCAGTACTTC
12	TRBJ1-6	TRBV5-6	.	.	CASSLGGVRLHF	TGTGCCAGCAGCTTGGGGGGCGTTCGTCTCCACTTT
17	TRBJ1-6	TRBV27	.	.	CASSSVVTSSYNSPLHF	TGTGCCAGCAGTTCCGTCGTTACGAGCTCCTATAATTCACCCCTCCACTTT
13	TRBJ1-1	TRBV30	.	TRBD1	CAWSRGQGTEAFF	TGTGCCTGGAGCAGGGGACAGGGAACTGAAGCTTTCTTT
14	TRBJ1-5	TRBV28	.	.	CASSLIRLAQPQHF	TGTGCCAGCAGTTTAATCCGCCTTGCGCAGCCCCAGCATTTT
17	TRBJ1-2	TRBV28	.	TRBD1	CASSPVGGTAVFYGYTF	TGTGCCAGCAGTCCCGTTGGGGGGACAGCCGTATTCTATGGCTACACCTTC
17	TRBJ2-4	TRBV15	once	.	CATSAMGGGRAKNIQYF	TGTGCCACCAGCGCAATGGGAGGAGGCCGGGCCAAAAACATTCAGTACTTC
15	TRBJ2-7	TRBV4-3	.	.	CASSHTPGGTYEQYF	TGCGCCAGCAGCCATACCCCCGGCGGGACTTACGAGCAGTACTTC
13	TRBJ2-7	TRBV29-1	.	TRBD2	CSVRLAGGYEQYF	TGCAGCGTAAGACTAGCGGGAGGCTACGAGCAGTACTTC
15	TRBJ2-5	TRBV11-2	.	.	CASSTGGSRQETQYF	TGTGCCAGCAGCACGGGTGGCAGCCGCCAAGAGACCCAGTACTTC
14	TRBJ2-2	TRBV6-4	.	.	CASSEEGVTGELFF	TGTGCCAGCAGTGAGGAAGGGGTTACCGGGGAGCTGTTTTTT
17	TRBJ1-2	TRBV7-8	.	TRBD1	CASSRGITGTGVYGYTF	TGTGCCAGCAGCAGGGGGATAACCGGGACAGGGGTCTATGGCTACACCTTC
15	TRBJ1-5	TRBV30	few	TRBD1	CAWSPGQGGNQPQHF	TGTGCCTGGAGTCCGGGGCAGGGGGGCAATCAGCCCCAGCATTTT
17	TRBJ2-5	TRBV18	.	TRBD2	CASSPPSSGGIQETQYF	TGTGCCAGCTCACCACCATCTAGCGGGGGTATCCAAGAGACCCAGTACTTC
14	TRBJ2-7	TRBV7-2	.	TRBD1	CASRTRQGAYEQYF	TGTGCCAGCAGGACTCGACAGGGGGCGTACGAGCAGTACTTC
14	TRBJ1-5	TRBV29-1	.	.	CSVEDGGSNQPQHF	TGCAGCGTTGAAGACGGCGGTAGCAATCAGCCCCAGCATTTT
20	TRBJ2-1	TRBV18	.	TRBD2	CASSPPFPLAGGPSHNEQFF	TGTGCCAGCTCACCACCGTTTCCGCTAGCGGGGGGGCCATCCCACAATGAGCAGTTCTTC
15	TRBJ1-2	TRBV28	.	.	CASSLSRAGNYGYTF	TGTGCCAGCAGCCTCTCGCGTGCGGGAAACTATGGCTACACCTTC
15	TRBJ2-2	TRBV7-9	few	.	CASSSRDLNTGELFF	TGTGCCAGCAGCTCCCGGGACTTGAACACCGGGGAGCTGTTTTTT
15	TRBJ1-4	TRBV5-8	few	TRBD1	CASSSGGRRDEKLFF	TGTGCCAGCAGCTCAGGGGGCAGAAGGGATGAAAAACTGTTTTTT
16	TRBJ1-3	TRBV4-2	.	TRBD1	CASSSTEGAVGNTIYF	TGTGCCAGCAGCTCGACGGAGGGGGCGGTTGGAAACACCATATATTTT
16	TRBJ2-1	TRBV19	.	TRBD2	CASNLGRLAGLNEQFF	TGTGCCAGTAACTTGGGAAGACTAGCGGGACTTAATGAGCAGTTCTTC
15	TRBJ2-1	TRBV7-6	.	TRBD2	CASSFENGGYNEQFF	TGTGCCAGCAGCTTTGAGAACGGGGGGTACAATGAGCAGTTCTTC
13	TRBJ2-7	TRBV21-1	.	.	CASSIKRGYEQYF	TGTGCCAGCAGCATCAAAAGGGGGTACGAGCAGTACTTC
14	TRBJ2-5	TRBV7-2	.	.	CASSFGTPGETQYF	TGTGCCAGCAGCTTCGGGACTCCCGGGGAGACCCAGTACTTC
15	TRBJ2-2	TRBV27	.	TRBD1	CASSLRGRGTGELFF	TGTGCCAGCAGTCTCAGGGGGCGTGGCACCGGGGAGCTGTTTTTT
14	TRBJ2-4	TRBV7-9	.	.	CASSEAGAGGIQYF	TGTGCCAGCAGCGAAGCGGGAGCAGGGGGCATTCAGTACTTC
14	TRBJ2-3	TRBV4-2	.	.	CASSRGGAKDTQYF	TGTGCCAGCAGCCGCGGAGGGGCAAAAGATACGCAGTATTTT
17	TRBJ1-1	TRBV7-9	.	TRBD1	CASSFLPGQGGNTEAFF	TGTGCCAGCAGCTTCCTCCCGGGACAGGGGGGAAACACTGAAGCTTTCTTT
15	TRBJ1-2	TRBV27	.	TRBD1	CASSPQGQGYYGYTF	TGTGCCAGCAGTCCCCAGGGACAGGGGTACTATGGCTACACCTTC
13	TRBJ2-1	TRBV28	.	TRBD1	CASTLGGGSEQFF	TGTGCCAGCACCCTAGGGGGCGGAAGTGAGCAGTTCTTC
14	TRBJ1-1	TRBV18	.	TRBD1	CASSPGTGGVEAFF	TGTGCCAGCTCACCGGGGACAGGGGGCGTTGAAGCTTTCTTT
13	TRBJ2-5	TRBV7-7	.	.	CASSLDRQETQYF	TGTGCTAGCAGCTTAGACAGACAAGAGACCCAGTACTTC
14	TRBJ2-3	TRBV5-1	.	.	CASSSGPGADTQYF	TGCGCCAGCAGTTCCGGACCCGGGGCAGATACGCAGTATTTT
17	TRBJ2-3	TRBV29-1	.	TRBD2	CILEAGEGRSSTDTQYF	TGCATTCTGGAAGCGGGAGAAGGAAGGAGTTCCACAGATACGCAGTATTTT
14	TRBJ1-4	TRBV7-9	.	.	CASSLPLGLGELFF	TGTGCCAGCAGCTTACCCCTCGGACTTGGGGAACTGTTTTTT
14	TRBJ1-3	TRBV5-1	.	.	CASSPVFSGNTIYF	TGCGCCAGCAGCCCCGTTTTTTCTGGAAACACCATATATTTT
19	TRBJ2-1	TRBV4-3	.	TRBD2	CASSQEWGLAGGLSNEQFF	TGCGCCAGCAGCCAAGAATGGGGACTAGCGGGGGGGTTGAGCAATGAGCAGTTCTTC
16	TRBJ1-4	TRBV7-8	.	TRBD1	CASSFAYDRADEKLFF	TGTGCCAGCAGCTTCGCATATGACAGGGCGGATGAAAAACTGTTTTTT
14	TRBJ1-1	TRBV5-1	.	.	CASSFTLGDTEAFF	TGCGCCAGCAGTTTCACCTTAGGGGACACTGAAGCTTTCTTT
13	TRBJ1-2	TRBV5-4	.	TRBD1	CASSDGQGGGYTF	TGTGCCAGCAGCGACGGACAGGGCGGCGGCTACACCTTC
15	TRBJ2-3	TRBV5-6	.	.	CASRLRGWVADTQYF	TGTGCCAGCAGGTTGAGGGGGTGGGTTGCGGATACGCAGTATTTT
18	TRBJ1-1	TRBV5-6	few	TRBD1	CASSPNAGTARMNTEAFF	TGTGCCAGCAGCCCGAACGCTGGGACAGCGAGAATGAACACTGAAGCTTTCTTT
17	TRBJ2-1	TRBV7-3	.	TRBD2	CASSLMPLAGGYNEQFF	TGTGCCAGCAGCTTAATGCCACTAGCGGGGGGCTACAATGAGCAGTTCTTC
17	TRBJ2-1	TRBV7-9	.	.	CASSLLYRPQDKSEQFF	TGTGCCAGCAGCTTACTGTACCGGCCTCAGGATAAATCTGAGCAGTTCTTC
13	TRBJ1-5	TRBV19	.	TRBD1	CASQDRANQPQHF	TGTGCCAGCCAAGACAGGGCAAATCAGCCCCAGCATTTT